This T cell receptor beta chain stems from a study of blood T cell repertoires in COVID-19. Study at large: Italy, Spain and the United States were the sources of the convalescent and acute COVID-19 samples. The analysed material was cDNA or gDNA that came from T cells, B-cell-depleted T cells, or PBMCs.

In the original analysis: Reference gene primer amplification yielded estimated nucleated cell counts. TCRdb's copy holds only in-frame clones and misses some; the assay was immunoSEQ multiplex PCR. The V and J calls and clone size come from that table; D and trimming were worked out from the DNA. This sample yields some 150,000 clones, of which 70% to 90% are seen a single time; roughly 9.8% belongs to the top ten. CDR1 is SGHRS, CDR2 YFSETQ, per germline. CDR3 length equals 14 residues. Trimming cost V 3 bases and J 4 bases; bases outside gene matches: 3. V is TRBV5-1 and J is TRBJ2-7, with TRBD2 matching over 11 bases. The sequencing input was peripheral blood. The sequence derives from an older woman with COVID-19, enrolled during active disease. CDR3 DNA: TGCGCCAGCAGCTCTACTAGCGGGAGTTACGAGCAGTACTTC. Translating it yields CASSSTSGSYEQYF.